Listed below are T cell receptor beta chains from one sample, sequenced in a study of CD8 T cells in ankylosing spondylitis. TCRdb re-analysed the 5' RACE reads in MiXCR, keeping a single row per CDR3 protein. Of some 450,000 distinct CDR3 sequences listed, approximately 17% are singletons. Input material: blood, either unsorted or a sorted T cell fraction (not recorded which). The receptors derive from a male donor with ankylosing spondylitis. CDR3s include the opening cysteine and the closing phenylalanine or tryptophan. Each record gives: clone size, V gene, D gene, J gene, CDR3 protein, CDR3 DNA. The D gene is left open where the match is weak. Clone size is shown for a subset of rows, as once, few, many or a class of expanded clone.

>NA|TRBV5-1|TRBD1|TRBJ2-3
CASNSQGESTDTQYF
TGCGCCAGCAACTCACAGGGGGAATCGACAGATACGCAGTATTTT
>many|TRBV9|NA|TRBJ2-4
CASSVGSQAKNIQYF
TGTGCCAGCAGCGTAGGCTCCCAAGCCAAAAACATTCAGTACTTC
>many|TRBV6-1|NA|TRBJ1-1
CASCEAMNTEAFF
TGTGCCAGCTGTGAGGCGATGAACACTGAAGCTTTCTTT
>few|TRBV6-5|TRBD1|TRBJ1-2
CASSYGTGPYGYTF
TGTGCCAGCAGTTACGGGACAGGGCCCTATGGCTACACCTTC
>NA|TRBV3-1|NA|TRBJ1-2
CASSQEAGRGGYTF
TGTGCCAGCAGCCAAGAAGCAGGAAGGGGAGGCTACACCTTC
>NA|TRBV20-1|TRBD2|TRBJ2-1
CSALAGGHLYNEQFF
TGCAGTGCCCTAGCGGGAGGGCACCTTTACAATGAGCAGTTCTTC
>few|TRBV20-1|TRBD1|TRBJ2-1
CSARDARTGGSEQFF
TGCAGTGCTAGAGATGCAAGGACAGGGGGCAGTGAGCAGTTCTTC
>NA|TRBV19|NA|TRBJ1-2
CASSPGLQGGYTF
TGTGCCAGTAGTCCCGGGCTACAAGGCGGCTACACCTTC
>NA|TRBV12-3/TRBV12-4|NA|TRBJ2-7
CASRIEGGYEQYF
TGTGCCAGCCGTATAGAAGGGGGGTACGAGCAGTACTTC
>many|TRBV5-1|NA|TRBJ1-5
CASSLEGEGNQPQHF
TGCGCCAGCAGCTTGGAAGGAGAAGGCAATCAGCCCCAGCATTTT
>few|TRBV29-1|NA|TRBJ2-1
CSAQTGSSYNEQFF
TGCAGCGCGCAAACGGGGAGCTCCTACAATGAGCAGTTCTTC
>many|TRBV7-3|TRBD1|TRBJ2-3
CASSLQGPTDTQYF
TGTGCCAGCAGTTTACAGGGGCCCACAGATACGCAGTATTTT
>NA|TRBV10-3|TRBD2|TRBJ2-3
CAISARGEFTDTQYF
TGTGCCATCAGTGCCCGGGGGGAGTTTACAGATACGCAGTATTTT
>many|TRBV20-1|NA|TRBJ2-7
CSALGQNEQYF
TGCAGTGCGTTGGGGCAAAACGAGCAGTACTTC
>NA|TRBV11-2|TRBD2|TRBJ2-2
CASSKRGGNYANTGELFF
TGTGCCAGCAGCAAACGGGGGGGGAATTACGCGAACACCGGGGAGCTGTTTTTT
>many|TRBV5-1|NA|TRBJ2-7
CASSLSSQGPYEQYF
TGCGCCAGCAGCCTCTCTAGCCAGGGGCCCTACGAGCAGTACTTC
>NA|TRBV25-1|NA|TRBJ1-2
CASTKGGSLDGYTF
TGTGCCAGCACCAAGGGGGGAAGTCTGGATGGCTACACCTTC
>few|TRBV30|TRBD1|TRBJ1-1
CAWSRRQGEAFF
TGTGCCTGGAGCCGGCGACAGGGAGAAGCTTTCTTT
>once|TRBV3-1|NA|TRBJ1-6
CASRKTDSSYNSPLHF
TGTGCCAGCAGAAAGACAGACAGCTCCTATAATTCACCCCTCCACTTT
>few|TRBV12-3/TRBV12-4|NA|TRBJ1-5
CASSLFGGPNQPQHF
TGTGCCAGCAGTTTATTCGGGGGACCGAATCAGCCCCAGCATTTT
>NA|TRBV12-3/TRBV12-4|NA|TRBJ1-5
CASSPTAAGVQPQHF
TGTGCCAGCAGTCCCACGGCCGCTGGGGTTCAGCCCCAGCATTTT
>NA|TRBV20-1|NA|TRBJ2-3
CSAKGWGGTDTQYF
TGCAGTGCTAAGGGGTGGGGGGGCACAGATACGCAGTATTTT
>few|TRBV24-1|TRBD2|TRBJ2-1
CATSESGLAGSYNEQFF
TGTGCCACCAGTGAAAGTGGACTAGCGGGCTCCTACAATGAGCAGTTCTTC
>NA|TRBV3-1|TRBD2|TRBJ2-3
CASSRRLTSGGADTQYF
TGTGCCAGCAGCCGCCGGCTGACTAGCGGGGGGGCAGATACGCAGTATTTT
>once|TRBV20-1|NA|TRBJ2-3
CSASSSGRGRWASTDTQYF
TGCAGTGCTTCTTCGTCCGGTAGGGGACGATGGGCTAGCACAGATACGCAGTATTTT
>many|TRBV7-9|NA|TRBJ1-1
CASSLVANTEAFF
TGTGCCAGCAGCTTAGTGGCGAACACTGAAGCTTTCTTT
>NA|TRBV30|NA|TRBJ1-2
CAWSSGLSNYGYTF
TGTGCCTGGAGTTCTGGCCTTTCGAACTATGGCTACACCTTC
>NA|TRBV19|TRBD1|TRBJ2-1
CASSRRQGYNNEQFF
TGTGCCAGTAGCCGGAGACAGGGGTACAACAATGAGCAGTTCTTC
>few|TRBV11-1|NA|TRBJ2-3
CASSLSLSDTQYF
TGTGCCAGCAGCTTAAGCCTATCAGATACGCAGTATTTT
>many|TRBV11-2|NA|TRBJ2-7
CASSLGSGEQYF
TGTGCCAGCAGCTTAGGGTCGGGCGAGCAGTACTTC
>once|TRBV30|NA|TRBJ2-1
CAWSVNVVSYNEQFF
TGTGCCTGGAGTGTAAATGTGGTCTCCTACAATGAGCAGTTCTTC